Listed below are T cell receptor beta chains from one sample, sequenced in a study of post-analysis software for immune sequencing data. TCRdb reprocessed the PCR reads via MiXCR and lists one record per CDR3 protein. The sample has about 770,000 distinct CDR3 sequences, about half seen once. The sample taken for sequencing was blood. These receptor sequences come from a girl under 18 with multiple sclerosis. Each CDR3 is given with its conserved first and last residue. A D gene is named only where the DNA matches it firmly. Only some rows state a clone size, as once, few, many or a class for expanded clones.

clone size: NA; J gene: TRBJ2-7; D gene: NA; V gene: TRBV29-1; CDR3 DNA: TGCAGCGTTGAGTATCCAGGGCGAGGCTCATACGAGCAGTACTTC; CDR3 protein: CSVEYPGRGSYEQYF
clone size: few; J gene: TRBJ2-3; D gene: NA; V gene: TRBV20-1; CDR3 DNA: TGCAGTGCTAGATATCGCTGGGACTGGGATACGCAGTATTTT; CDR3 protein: CSARYRWDWDTQYF
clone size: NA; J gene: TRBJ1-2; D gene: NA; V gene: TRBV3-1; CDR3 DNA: TGTGCCAGCAGCCAAGATCATCGGGCAAGTAACTATGGCTACACCTTC; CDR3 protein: CASSQDHRASNYGYTF
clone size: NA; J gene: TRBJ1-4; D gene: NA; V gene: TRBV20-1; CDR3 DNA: TGCAGTGCTAGATCTGGGACCGGGACTTGGAATGAAAAACTGTTTTTT; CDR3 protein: CSARSGTGTWNEKLFF
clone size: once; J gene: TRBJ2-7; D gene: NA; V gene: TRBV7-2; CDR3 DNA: TGTGCCAGCGTGGTTCCGGGGCGGGACAATGAGCAGTACTTC; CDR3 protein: CASVVPGRDNEQYF
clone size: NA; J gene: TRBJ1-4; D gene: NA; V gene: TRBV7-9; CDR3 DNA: TGTGCCAGCAGCTTATTGCAGGGGTCGGAGAATGAAAAACTGTTTTTT; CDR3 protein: CASSLLQGSENEKLFF
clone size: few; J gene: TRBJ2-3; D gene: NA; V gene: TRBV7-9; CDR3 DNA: TGTGCCAGCAGCCCAGTCAGGGCCCAAGATACGCAGTATTTT; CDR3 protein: CASSPVRAQDTQYF
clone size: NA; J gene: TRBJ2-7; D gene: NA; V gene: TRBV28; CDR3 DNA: TGTGCCAGCAGTTTTGGGACAAGGGTGGTCGAGCAGTACTTC; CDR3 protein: CASSFGTRVVEQYF
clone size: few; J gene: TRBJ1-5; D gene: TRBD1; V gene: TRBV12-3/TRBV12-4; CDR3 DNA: TGTGCCAGCAGAAGGGGAGGGGGCCAGCCCCAGCATTTT; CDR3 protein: CASRRGGGQPQHF
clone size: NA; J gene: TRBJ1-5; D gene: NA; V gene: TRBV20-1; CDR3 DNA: TGCAGTGCTAGTGTCAGCTCGAATCAGCCCCAGCATTTT; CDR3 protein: CSASVSSNQPQHF
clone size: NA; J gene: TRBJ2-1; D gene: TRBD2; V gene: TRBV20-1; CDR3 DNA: TGCAGTGCTAGGACACTAGCGACAAGCTCCTACAATGAGCAGTTCTTC; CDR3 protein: CSARTLATSSYNEQFF
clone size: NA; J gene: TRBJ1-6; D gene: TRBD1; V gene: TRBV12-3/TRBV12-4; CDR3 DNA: TGTGCCAGCAGTTCGGCAGGGGGCTACACTTCACCCCTCCACTTT; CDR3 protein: CASSSAGGYTSPLHF
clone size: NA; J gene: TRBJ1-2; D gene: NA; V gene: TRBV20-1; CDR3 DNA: TGCAGTACTAGCGAGGGGTTGAGCGGCTATGGCTACACCTTC; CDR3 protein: CSTSEGLSGYGYTF
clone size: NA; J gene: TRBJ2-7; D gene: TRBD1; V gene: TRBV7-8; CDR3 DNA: TGTGCCAGCAGCTTAGAGGGTGGAGACAGGGTCTACTCCTACGAGCAGTACTTC; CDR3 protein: CASSLEGGDRVYSYEQYF
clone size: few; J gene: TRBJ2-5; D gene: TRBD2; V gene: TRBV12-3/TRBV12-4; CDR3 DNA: TGTGCCAGCAGTTTAACTAGCGCCTACCAAGAGACCCAGTACTTC; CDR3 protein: CASSLTSAYQETQYF
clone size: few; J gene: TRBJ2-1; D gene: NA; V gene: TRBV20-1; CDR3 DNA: TGCAGTGCTAGAGGGGTGCTACTAGAAAACAATGAGCAGTTCTTC; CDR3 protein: CSARGVLLENNEQFF
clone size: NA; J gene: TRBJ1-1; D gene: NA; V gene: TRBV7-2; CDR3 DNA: TGTGCCAGCAGCTCTTGGGGGGGCGCGGGGCCTGAAGCTTTCTTT; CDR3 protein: CASSSWGGAGPEAFF
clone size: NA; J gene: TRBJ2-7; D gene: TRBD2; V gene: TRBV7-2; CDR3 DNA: TGTGCCAGTAAGGTAGCGGGAGGGGGGAGCTCCTACGAGCAGTACTTC; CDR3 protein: CASKVAGGGSSYEQYF
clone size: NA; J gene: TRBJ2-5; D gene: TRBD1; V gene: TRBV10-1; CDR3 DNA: TGCGCCAGCAACCGGGACAGAGAAGAGACCCAGTACTTC; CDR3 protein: CASNRDREETQYF
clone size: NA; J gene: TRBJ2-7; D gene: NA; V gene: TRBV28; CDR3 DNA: TGTGCCAGCAGTTTATCTCCGGGACCAAACTACGAGCAGTACTTC; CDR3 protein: CASSLSPGPNYEQYF
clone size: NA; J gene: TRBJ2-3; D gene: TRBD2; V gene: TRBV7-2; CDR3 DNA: TGTGCCAGCAGCTTAGTAGCTAGCGGGGAAAGCACAGATACGCAGTATTTT; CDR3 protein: CASSLVASGESTDTQYF
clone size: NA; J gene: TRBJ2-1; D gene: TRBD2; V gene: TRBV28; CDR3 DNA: TGTGCCAGCAGTTCCCACCCGGGACTAGAGAGCTACAATGAGCAGTTCTTC; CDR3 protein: CASSSHPGLESYNEQFF
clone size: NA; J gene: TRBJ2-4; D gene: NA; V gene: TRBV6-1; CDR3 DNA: TGTGCCAGCAGTGAAGAGGACACACTATTAGACATTCAGTACTTC; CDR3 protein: CASSEEDTLLDIQYF
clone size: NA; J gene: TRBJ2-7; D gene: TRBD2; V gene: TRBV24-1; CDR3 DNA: TGTGCCACCAGTGATGCGCGCGGGAGCTCCTACGAGCAGTACTTC; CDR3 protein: CATSDARGSSYEQYF
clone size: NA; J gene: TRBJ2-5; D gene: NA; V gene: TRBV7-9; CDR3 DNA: TGTGCCAGCAGCCAAGGGGGGGGCTTGAAAGAGACCCAGTACTTC; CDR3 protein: CASSQGGGLKETQYF
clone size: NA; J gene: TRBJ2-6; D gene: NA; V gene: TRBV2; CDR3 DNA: TGTGCCAGCAGTGCCGACTACTCTGGGGCCAACGTCCTGACTTTC; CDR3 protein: CASSADYSGANVLTF
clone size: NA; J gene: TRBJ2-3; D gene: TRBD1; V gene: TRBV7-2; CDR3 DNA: TGTGCCATTACGGACAGGGCCAGCACAGATACGCAGTATTTT; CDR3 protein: CAITDRASTDTQYF
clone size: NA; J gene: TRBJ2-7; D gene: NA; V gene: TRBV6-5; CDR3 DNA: TGTGCCAGCAGGACTTATACGAGGGCCTACAATGAGCAGTACTTC; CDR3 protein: CASRTYTRAYNEQYF
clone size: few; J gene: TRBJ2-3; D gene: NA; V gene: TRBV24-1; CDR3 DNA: TGTGCCACCAGTGAGCGGACTACTCGCACAGATACGCAGTATTTT; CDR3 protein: CATSERTTRTDTQYF
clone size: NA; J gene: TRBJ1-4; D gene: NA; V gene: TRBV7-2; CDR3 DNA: TGTGCCAGCAGCCCCCAGGCAGGGTATGAAAAACTGTTTTTT; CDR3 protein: CASSPQAGYEKLFF
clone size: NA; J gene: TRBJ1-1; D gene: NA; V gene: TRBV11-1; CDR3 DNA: TGTGCCAGCAGCTCCTACGCCTGGGACCGAAAGACTGAAGCTTTCTTT; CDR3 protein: CASSSYAWDRKTEAFF
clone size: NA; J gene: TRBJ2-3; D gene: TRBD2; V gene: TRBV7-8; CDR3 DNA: TGTGCCAGCAGCATTTCGGGGGGGGATCCCACAGATACGCAGTATTTT; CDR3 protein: CASSISGGDPTDTQYF
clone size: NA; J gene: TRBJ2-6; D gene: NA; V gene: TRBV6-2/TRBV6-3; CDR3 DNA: TGTGCCAGCAGTTATGAGTGGGGATCTGGGGCCAACGTCCTGACTTTC; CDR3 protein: CASSYEWGSGANVLTF
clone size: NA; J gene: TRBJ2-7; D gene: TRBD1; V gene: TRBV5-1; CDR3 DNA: TGCGCCAGCAGCTTGGCCAAGGGACAGATCTACGAGCAGTACTTC; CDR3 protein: CASSLAKGQIYEQYF
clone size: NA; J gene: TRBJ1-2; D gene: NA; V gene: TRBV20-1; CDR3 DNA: TGCAGTGCGGACCCGGGACACGGCAACTATGGCTACACCTTC; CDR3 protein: CSADPGHGNYGYTF
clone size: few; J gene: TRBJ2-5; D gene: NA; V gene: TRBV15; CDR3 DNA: TGTGCCACCAGCGGATACAGGGAGTTTCGCCAAGAGACCCAGTACTTC; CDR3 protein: CATSGYREFRQETQYF
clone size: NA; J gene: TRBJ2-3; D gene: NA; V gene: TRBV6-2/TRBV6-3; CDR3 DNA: TGTGCCAGCAGTTACAACCCGGTGAGGGCAGATACGCAGTATTTT; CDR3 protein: CASSYNPVRADTQYF
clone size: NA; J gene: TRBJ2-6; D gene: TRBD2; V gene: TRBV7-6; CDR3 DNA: TGTGCCAACAGCTTAGTCCCCCCTAGCGGGAAAGTGGGTGGGGCCAACGTCCTGACTTTC; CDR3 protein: CANSLVPPSGKVGGANVLTF
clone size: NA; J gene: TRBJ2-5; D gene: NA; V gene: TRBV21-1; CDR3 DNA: TGTGCCAGCAGCGCGGAGGCTAGCGGGTTCCCGGAGACCCAGTACTTC; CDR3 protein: CASSAEASGFPETQYF
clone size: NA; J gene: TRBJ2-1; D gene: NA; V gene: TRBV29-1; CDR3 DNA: TGCAGCGTTGAAGAGACTGGAGTTGAGCAGTTCTTC; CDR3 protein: CSVEETGVEQFF
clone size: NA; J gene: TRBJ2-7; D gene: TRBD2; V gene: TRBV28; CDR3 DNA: TGTGCCAGCAGTTTAGCGGGAGGGCCATTCGAGTACGAGCAGTACTTC; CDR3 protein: CASSLAGGPFEYEQYF
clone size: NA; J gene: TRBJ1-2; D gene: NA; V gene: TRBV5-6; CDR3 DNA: TGTGCCAGCAGGGACATTTACAGGGCATCCAGTGGCTACACCTTC; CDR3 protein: CASRDIYRASSGYTF
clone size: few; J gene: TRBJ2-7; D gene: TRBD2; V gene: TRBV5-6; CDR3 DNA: TGTGCCAGCAGCTTGATCGGACTAGCGAGGAGCTCCTACGAGCAGTACTTC; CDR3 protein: CASSLIGLARSSYEQYF
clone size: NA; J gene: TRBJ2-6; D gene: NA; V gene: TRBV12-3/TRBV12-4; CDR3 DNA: TGTGCCAGCAGTTCCAACCCGTCTGGGGCCAGCGTCCTGACTTTC; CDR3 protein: CASSSNPSGASVLTF
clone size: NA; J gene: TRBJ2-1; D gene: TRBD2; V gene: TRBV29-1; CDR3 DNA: TGCAGCGTTGAATCCTCGGGACTAGCGGGCCTGGATGAGCAGTTCTTC; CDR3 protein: CSVESSGLAGLDEQFF
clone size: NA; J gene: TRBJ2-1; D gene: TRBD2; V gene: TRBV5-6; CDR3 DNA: TGTGCCAGCAGCCTTTTCCGGGGACTAGCGGGAGGAACTGTCTACCAAGAGACCCAGTTCTTC; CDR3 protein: CASSLFRGLAGGTVYQETQFF
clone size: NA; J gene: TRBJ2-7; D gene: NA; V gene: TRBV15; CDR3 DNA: TGTGCCACCAGCAGAGATTGGGGGGACCCCGGGGCCTACGAGCAGTACTTC; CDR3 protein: CATSRDWGDPGAYEQYF
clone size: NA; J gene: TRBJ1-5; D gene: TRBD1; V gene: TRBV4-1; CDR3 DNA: TGCGCCAGCAGCCAAGATGGAGCAGGGGGCCCTCAGCCCCAGCATTTT; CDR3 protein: CASSQDGAGGPQPQHF
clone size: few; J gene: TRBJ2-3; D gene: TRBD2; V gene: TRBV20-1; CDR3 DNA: TGCAGTGCTAGAGGTGGTACTAGCGGGAGCAGAGCGCAGTATTTT; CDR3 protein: CSARGGTSGSRAQYF
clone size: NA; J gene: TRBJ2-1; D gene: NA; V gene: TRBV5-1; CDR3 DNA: TGCGCCAGCAGCATGGCAGGTTCGGACCTCACACCCCAGCGCCCCGAGCAGTTCTTC; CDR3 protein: CASSMAGSDLTPQRPEQFF
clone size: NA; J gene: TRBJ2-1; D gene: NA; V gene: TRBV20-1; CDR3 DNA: TGCAGTGCTAAGGTTGCGACCTACAATGAGCAGTTCTTC; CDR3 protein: CSAKVATYNEQFF
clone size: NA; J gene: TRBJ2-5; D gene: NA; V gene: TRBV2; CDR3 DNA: TGTGCCAGCAGTGAAGGGACCTTGTACCAAGAGACCCAGTACTTC; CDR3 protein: CASSEGTLYQETQYF
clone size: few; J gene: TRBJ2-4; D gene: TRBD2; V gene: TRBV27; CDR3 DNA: TGTGCCAGCACCGACGTAGCGGGAGGGGCCAAAAACATTCAGTACTTC; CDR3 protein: CASTDVAGGAKNIQYF